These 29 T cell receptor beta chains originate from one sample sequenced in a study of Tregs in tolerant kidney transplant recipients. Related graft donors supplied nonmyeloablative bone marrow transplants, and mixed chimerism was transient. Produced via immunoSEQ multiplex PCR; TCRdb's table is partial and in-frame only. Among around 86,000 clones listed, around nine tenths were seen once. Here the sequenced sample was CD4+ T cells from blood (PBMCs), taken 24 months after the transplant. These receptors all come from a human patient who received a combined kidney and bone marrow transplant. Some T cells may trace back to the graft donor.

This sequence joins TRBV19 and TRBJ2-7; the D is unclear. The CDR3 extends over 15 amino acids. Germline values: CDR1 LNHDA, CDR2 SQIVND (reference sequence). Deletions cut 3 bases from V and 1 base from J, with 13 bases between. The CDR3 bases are TGTGCCAGTAGTATGAGACCAGACTTTTCCTACGAGCAGTACTTC. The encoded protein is CASSMRPDFSYEQYF.

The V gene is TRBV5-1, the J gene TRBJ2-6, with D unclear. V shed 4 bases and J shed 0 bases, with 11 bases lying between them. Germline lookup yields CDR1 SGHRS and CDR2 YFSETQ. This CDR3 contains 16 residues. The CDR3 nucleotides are TGCGCCAGCAGCCGAGAGGTCACCTCTGGGGCCAACGTCCTGACTTTC. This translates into CASSREVTSGANVLTF.

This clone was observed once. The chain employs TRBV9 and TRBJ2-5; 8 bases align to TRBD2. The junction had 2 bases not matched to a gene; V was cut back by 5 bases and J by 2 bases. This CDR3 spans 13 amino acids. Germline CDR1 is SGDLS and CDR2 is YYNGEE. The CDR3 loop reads CASRRGEQETQYF. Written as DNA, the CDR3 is TGTGCCAGCAGGCGGGGGGAGCAAGAGACCCAGTACTTC.

In nucleotides, the CDR3 is TGTGCCAGCTCACCACGGGACAGGGGGGTATACGAGCAGTACTTC. Its protein is CASSPRDRGVYEQYF. This chain joins TRBV18 and TRBJ2-7; 11 positions match TRBD1. The V gene's germline CDR1 is KGHSH and CDR2 LQKENI. This CDR3 has 15 amino acids. With 1 base clipped from V and 4 bases from J, the junction kept 3 bases outside the gene matches.

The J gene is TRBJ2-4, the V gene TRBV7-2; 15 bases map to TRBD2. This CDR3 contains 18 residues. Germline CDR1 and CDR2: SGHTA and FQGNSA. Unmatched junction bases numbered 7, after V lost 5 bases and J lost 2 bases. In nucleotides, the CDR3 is TGTGCCAGCAGCCTCGGACTAGCGGGAGGGCAAACCAAAAACATTCAGTACTTC. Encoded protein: CASSLGLAGGQTKNIQYF.

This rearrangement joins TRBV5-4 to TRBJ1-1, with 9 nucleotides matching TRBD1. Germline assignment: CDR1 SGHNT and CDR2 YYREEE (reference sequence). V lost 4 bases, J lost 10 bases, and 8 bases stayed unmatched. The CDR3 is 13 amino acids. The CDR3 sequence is CASSTPTGGLAFF. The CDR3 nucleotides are TGTGCCAGCAGCACGCCGACAGGGGGGTTAGCTTTCTTT. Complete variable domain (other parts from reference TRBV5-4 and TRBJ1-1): ETGVTQSPTHLIKTRGQQVTLRCSSQSGHNTVSWYQQALGQGPQFIFQYYREEENGRGNFPPRFSGLQFPNYSSELNVNALELDDSALYLCASSTPTGGLAFFGQGTRLTVV.

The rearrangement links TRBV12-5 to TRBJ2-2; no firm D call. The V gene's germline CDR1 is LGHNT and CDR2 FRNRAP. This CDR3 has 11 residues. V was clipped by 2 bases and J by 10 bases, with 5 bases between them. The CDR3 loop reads CASGLTQELFF. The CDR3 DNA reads TGTGCTAGTGGTTTGACTCAGGAGCTGTTTTTT. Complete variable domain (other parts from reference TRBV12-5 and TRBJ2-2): DARVTQTPRHKVTEMGQEVTMRCQPILGHNTVFWYRQTMMQGLELLAYFRNRAPLDDSGMPKDRFSAEMPDATLATLKIQPSEPRDSAVYFCASGLTQELFFGEGSRLTVL.

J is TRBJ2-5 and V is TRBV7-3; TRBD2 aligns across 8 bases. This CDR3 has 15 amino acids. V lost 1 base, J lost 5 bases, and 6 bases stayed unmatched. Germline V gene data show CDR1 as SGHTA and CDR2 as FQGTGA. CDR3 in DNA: TGTGCCAGCAGCTTAATCCCGGGGGGGTCTGAGACCCAGTACTTC. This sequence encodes CASSLIPGGSETQYF. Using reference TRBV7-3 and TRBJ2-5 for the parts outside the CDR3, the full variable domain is GAGVSQTPSNKVTEKGKYVELRCDPISGHTALYWYRQSLGQGPEFLIYFQGTGAADDSGLPNDRFFAVRPEGSVSTLKIQRTERGDSAVYLCASSLIPGGSETQYFGPGTRLLVL.

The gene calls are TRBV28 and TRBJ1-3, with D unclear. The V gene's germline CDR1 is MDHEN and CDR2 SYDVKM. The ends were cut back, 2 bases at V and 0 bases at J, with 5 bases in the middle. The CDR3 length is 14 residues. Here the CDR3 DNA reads TGTGCCAGCAGTTTAAGCTACTCTGGAAACACCATATATTTT. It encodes CASSLSYSGNTIYF.

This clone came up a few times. The CDR3 loop reads CASSPGQISEKLFF. The CDR3 DNA reads as TGTGCCAGCAGCCCGGGACAGATTTCTGAAAAACTGTTTTTT. The chain is built from TRBV7-9 and TRBJ1-4, with 7 bases that match TRBD1. CDR1 and CDR2 from the germline V gene are SEHNR and FQNEAQ (reference sequence). This CDR3 comprises 14 residues. With 5 bases clipped from V and 7 bases from J, the junction kept 7 bases outside the gene matches.

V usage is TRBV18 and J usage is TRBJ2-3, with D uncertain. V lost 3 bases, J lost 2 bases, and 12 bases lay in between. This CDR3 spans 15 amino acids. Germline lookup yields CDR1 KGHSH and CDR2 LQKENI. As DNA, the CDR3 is TGTGCCAGCTCACCTGCGTGGTCCTACACAGATACGCAGTATTTT. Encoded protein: CASSPAWSYTDTQYF.

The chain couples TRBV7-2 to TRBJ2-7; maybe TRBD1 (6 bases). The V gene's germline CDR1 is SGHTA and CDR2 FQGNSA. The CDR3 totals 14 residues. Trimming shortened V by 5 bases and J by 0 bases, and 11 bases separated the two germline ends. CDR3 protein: CASSPDRFSYEQYF. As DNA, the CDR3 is TGTGCCAGCAGCCCCGACAGGTTCTCCTACGAGCAGTACTTC.

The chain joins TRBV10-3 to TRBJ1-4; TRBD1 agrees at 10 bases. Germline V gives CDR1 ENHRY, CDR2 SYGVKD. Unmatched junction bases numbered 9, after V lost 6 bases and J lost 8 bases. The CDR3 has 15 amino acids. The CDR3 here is CAISGGGQGPEKLFF. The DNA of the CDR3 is TGTGCCATCAGCGGGGGGGGACAGGGGCCCGAAAAACTGTTTTTT.

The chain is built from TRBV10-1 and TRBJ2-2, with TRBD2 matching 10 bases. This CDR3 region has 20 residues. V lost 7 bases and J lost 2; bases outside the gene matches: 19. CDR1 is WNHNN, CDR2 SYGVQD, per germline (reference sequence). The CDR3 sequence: CASTRRHPRAGGPNTGELFF. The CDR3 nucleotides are TGCGCCAGCACGAGAAGACACCCCAGAGCGGGAGGGCCCAACACCGGGGAGCTGTTTTTT.

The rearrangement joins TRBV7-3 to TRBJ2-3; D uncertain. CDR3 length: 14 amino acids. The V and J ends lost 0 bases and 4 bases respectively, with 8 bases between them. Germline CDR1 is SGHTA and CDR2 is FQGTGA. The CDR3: CASSLTVPADTQYF. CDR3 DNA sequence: TGTGCCAGCAGCTTAACGGTCCCGGCAGATACGCAGTATTTT.

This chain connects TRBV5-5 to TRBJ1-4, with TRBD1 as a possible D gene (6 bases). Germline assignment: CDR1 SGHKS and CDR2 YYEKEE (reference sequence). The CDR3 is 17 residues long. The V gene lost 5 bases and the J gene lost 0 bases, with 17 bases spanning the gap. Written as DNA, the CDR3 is TGTGCCAGCAGACGTACCGGGACACCGGCAACTAATGAAAAACTGTTTTTT. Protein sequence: CASRRTGTPATNEKLFF.

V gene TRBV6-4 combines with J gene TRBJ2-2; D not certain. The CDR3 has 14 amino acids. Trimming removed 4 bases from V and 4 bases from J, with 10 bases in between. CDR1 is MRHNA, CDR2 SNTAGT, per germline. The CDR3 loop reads CASSALPSTGELFF. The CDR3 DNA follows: TGTGCCAGCAGTGCACTTCCCTCCACCGGGGAGCTGTTTTTT.

This CDR3 is CASSLGLEETQYF. In DNA form, the CDR3 reads TGTGCCAGCAGTCTTGGGCTTGAAGAGACCCAGTACTTC. The chain combines TRBV5-8 with TRBJ2-5; D is uncertain. Germline CDR1 reads SGHTS; CDR2 reads YDEGEE. The CDR3 loop spans 13 amino acids. The V end lost 5 bases, the J end lost 3 bases, and 11 bases lay between the germline ends.

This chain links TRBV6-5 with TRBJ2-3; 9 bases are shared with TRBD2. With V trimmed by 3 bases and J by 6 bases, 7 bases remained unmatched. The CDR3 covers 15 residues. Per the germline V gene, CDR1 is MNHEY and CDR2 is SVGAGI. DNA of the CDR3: TGTGCCAGCAGTTATGGGCTAGCGGGGACGGATACGCAGTATTTT. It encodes CASSYGLAGTDTQYF.

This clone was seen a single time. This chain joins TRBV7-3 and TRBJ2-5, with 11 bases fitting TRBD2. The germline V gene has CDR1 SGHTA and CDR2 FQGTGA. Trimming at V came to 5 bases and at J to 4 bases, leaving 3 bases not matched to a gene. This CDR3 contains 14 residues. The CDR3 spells CASSIAGGRETQYF. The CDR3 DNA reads TGTGCCAGCAGCATAGCGGGAGGGCGAGAGACCCAGTACTTC.

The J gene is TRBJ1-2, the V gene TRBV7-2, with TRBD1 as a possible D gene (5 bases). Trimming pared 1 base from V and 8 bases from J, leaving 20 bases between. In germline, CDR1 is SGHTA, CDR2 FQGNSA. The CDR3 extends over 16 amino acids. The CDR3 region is CASSLVAGGKSNGYTF. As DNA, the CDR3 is TGTGCCAGCAGCTTAGTTGCGGGGGGAAAGAGTAACGGCTACACCTTC.

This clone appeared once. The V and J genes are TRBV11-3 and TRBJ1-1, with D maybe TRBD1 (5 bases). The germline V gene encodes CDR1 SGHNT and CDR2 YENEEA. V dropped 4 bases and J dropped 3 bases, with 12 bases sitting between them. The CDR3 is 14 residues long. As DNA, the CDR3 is TGTGCCAGCAGCTGGGGGGTGGGGGACACTGAAGCTTTCTTT. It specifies CASSWGVGDTEAFF.

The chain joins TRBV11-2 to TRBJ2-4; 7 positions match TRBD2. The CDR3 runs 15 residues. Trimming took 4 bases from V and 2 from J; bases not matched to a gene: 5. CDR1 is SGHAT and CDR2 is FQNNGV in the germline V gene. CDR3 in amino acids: CASSYDGGSKNIQYF. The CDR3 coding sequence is TGTGCCAGCAGCTACGACGGGGGGTCCAAAAACATTCAGTACTTC.

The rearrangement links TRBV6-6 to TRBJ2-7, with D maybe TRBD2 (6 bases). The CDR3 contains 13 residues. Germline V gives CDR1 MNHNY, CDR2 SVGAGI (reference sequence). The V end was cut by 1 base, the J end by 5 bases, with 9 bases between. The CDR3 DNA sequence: TGTGCCAGCAGTTACTTGGGACTTCACGAGCAGTACTTC. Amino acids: CASSYLGLHEQYF.

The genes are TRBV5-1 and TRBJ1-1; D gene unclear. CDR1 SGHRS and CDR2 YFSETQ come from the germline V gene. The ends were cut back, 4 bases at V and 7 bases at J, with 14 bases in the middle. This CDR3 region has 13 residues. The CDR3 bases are TGCGCCAGCAGCCTTGGACTGAATGGTGAAGCTTTCTTT. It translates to CASSLGLNGEAFF.

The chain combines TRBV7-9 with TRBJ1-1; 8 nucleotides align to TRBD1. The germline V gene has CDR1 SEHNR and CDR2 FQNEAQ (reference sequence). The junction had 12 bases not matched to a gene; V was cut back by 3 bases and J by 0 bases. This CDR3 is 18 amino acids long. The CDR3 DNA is TGTGCCAGCAGCTTGGACAGGTTCAGGGGGCTGGTGAACACTGAAGCTTTCTTT. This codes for CASSLDRFRGLVNTEAFF.

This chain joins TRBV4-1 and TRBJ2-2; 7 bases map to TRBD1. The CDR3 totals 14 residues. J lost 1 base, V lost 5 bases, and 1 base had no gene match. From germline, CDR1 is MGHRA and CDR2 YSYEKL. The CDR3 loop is CASSGTVNTGELFF. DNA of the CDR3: TGCGCCAGCAGCGGGACAGTGAACACCGGGGAGCTGTTTTTT.

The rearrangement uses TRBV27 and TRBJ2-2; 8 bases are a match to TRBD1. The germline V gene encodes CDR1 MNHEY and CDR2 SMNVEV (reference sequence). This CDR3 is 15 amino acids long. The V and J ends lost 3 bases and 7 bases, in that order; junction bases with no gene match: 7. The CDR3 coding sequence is TGTGCCAGCAGTTTTAGGACAGGGCCAATCGGGGAGCTGTTTTTT. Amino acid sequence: CASSFRTGPIGELFF.

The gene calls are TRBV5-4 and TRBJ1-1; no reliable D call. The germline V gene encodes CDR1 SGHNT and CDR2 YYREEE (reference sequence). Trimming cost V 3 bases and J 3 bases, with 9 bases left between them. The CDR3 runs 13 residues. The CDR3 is CASSSAGDTEAFF. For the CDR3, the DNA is TGTGCCAGCAGCTCCGCGGGAGACACTGAAGCTTTCTTT.